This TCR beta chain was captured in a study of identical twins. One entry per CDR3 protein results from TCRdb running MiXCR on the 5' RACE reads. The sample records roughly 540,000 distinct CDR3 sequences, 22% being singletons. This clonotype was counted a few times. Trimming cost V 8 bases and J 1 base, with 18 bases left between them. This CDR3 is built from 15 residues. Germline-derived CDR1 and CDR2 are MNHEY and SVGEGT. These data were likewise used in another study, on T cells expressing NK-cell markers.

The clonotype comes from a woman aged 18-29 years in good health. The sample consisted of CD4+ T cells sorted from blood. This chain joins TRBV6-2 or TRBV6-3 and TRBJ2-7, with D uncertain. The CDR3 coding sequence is TGTGCCAGCCTACTTTTCGGGTCCGCGTCCTACGAGCAGTACTTC. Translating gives CASLLFGSASYEQYF.